This TCR beta chain was identified during a study of cytomegalovirus exposure and HLA in healthy donors (dated by TCRdb to about 2017). Study-wide context: An earlier analysis of several hundred of the donors reported over 250 Gb of sequence data and 95 million to 140 million unique TCR beta sequences obtained from about 179 million T cells. An early release that covered about 600 HLA-typed donors contained 300 to 350 gigabases of sequencing data and tens of millions of unique TCR sequences. Of the approximately 400 genotyped donors, 65% to 90% were placed in the genetic ancestry cluster associated with self-reported Caucasian donors. The study was designed to test whether signatures of past pathogen exposure could be identified by cataloging public T cell receptors. Using immunosequencing, the study profiled T cell repertoires from approximately 700 subjects and related those repertoires to cytomegalovirus serostatus. In addition to the first cohort of 650 to 750 subjects, a separate validation cohort of some 120 different subjects was used. High-throughput TCR immunosequencing, statistical association of individual TCRs with disease status, and machine learning were combined to predict cytomegalovirus infection status. In a later analysis, previously published TCR beta repertoires from roughly 710 donors were re-analyzed and high-resolution HLA genotyping was added so that TCR occurrence patterns could be studied. In the later analysis, no new phenotypic data were used to find candidate immune exposures; instead, reliance was placed on TCR beta sequences and their occurrence across donors. An earlier analysis of 587 of the donors used high-throughput TCR beta sequencing to judge whether each TCR beta V gene segment behaved as functional or pseudogenic. Donor age, sex, ethnicity and CMV serostatus were compiled alongside the repertoire data. Genome-wide SNP genotypes for about 60% of the roughly 700 donors were used in a later genetic analysis, which treated that subset as a discovery cohort. All discovery cohort repertoires had been generated on a single sequencing platform. Both class I and class II loci were covered by HLA typing, at four-digit resolution. The number of donors typed differed by locus, with 629-630 for A, B, C, DRB1 and DQB1, about 500 for DQA1, 606 for DPA1, and roughly 450 for DPB1. Four to six DR-DQ haplotypes were handled as single units for association and clustering, since linkage in the cohort was strong. Among approximately 370 genotyped donors of the cohort, an average of approximately 240,000 unique TCR beta nucleotide sequences was sequenced per donor, of which roughly 17% were non-productive. The full study reports these points: This cohort had only TCR beta chains sequenced, and the lack of alpha or paired-chain data limited which features could be detected. An earlier analysis of some 560 of the donors showed that most TCR beta V segments appeared in productive rearrangements either about 87% or about 30% of the time, which broadly matched IMGT annotations. For the cohort, immune exposure information was limited to CMV serostatus. The authors suggested that the approach could potentially be extended to other disease states and immunological phenotypes. According to a later analysis, most CMV-associated TCR beta chains appeared to be HLA-restricted, and the HLA associations seemed to be driven largely by CMV exposure. A cluster of highly shared sequence variants was judged likely to be a technical artifact of the sequencing pipeline. In a later analysis, HLA-associated TCR beta chains showed more clonal expansion and lower generation probabilities than non-associated chains that were equally common. A few of the identified cytomegalovirus-associated TCR beta chains were confirmed in vitro to be specific for cytomegalovirus antigens. In a later genetic analysis, fewer N-insertions in productive TCRs were reported among donors in an Asian-associated ancestry cluster than the approximately 710-donor mean. In a later analysis, the rate of TCR association differed among HLA loci, with DRB1 alleles having the most associated TCRs and HLA-C alleles having the fewest. Some IMGT-functional V segments, including TRBV6-2 and TRBV6-3, could not be told apart with the 87-base-pair reads, so those segments were excluded. A later analysis reported that several top co-occurrence clusters appeared linked to parvovirus B19, influenza, CMV and Epstein-Barr virus. When HLA alleles, especially DR and DQ, strongly co-occurred, attributing TCR associations to individual alleles was difficult. Cytomegalovirus status was reported to be diagnosed by the classifier with high specificity and sensitivity in both the original and validation cohorts. A further reported finding was that TCR beta sequences accurately predicted the HLA-A and HLA-B alleles for most subjects in the first cohort. The earlier analysis of around 600 of the donors excluded seventeen rarely observed V segments, including chromosome 9 orphons, because counts were too low. At a false discovery rate of 0.05, a later analysis linked about 16,000 TCR beta sequences to specific HLA alleles. Most TCR sequences were seen in very few donors, while some public TCRs were found in many individuals. V-gene and J-gene trimming of TCR beta chains was associated with a missense DCLRE1C variant in a later genetic analysis, and the association was replicated in an independent cohort. Roughly uniform sequencing depth across donors was assumed in presence/absence analyses, although this assumption may not hold. A total of roughly 160 TCR beta chains were listed by the study as associated with cytomegalovirus. Correlated functional status among segregating V segments might be attributable to linkage disequilibrium, but an unknown experimental factor could not be ruled out. Because HLA typing was unavailable for some donors at each locus, only the typed subset was used in association tests.

The library was obtained by the immunoSEQ multiplex PCR assay. The multiplex PCR relied on a mix of 60 forward primers for TCR Vbeta segments and 13 reverse primers for TCR Jbeta segments. The CDR3 region of rearranged TCR beta genes was amplified from genomic DNA with a multiplex PCR assay. On the Illumina HiSeq System, the amplified TCR beta libraries were sequenced as 87-base-pair reads. The paper's processing steps were these. In a later analysis, tens of millions of unique TCR beta chains were counted across the roughly 610 repertoires, and roughly 11 million of these chains were shared by at least two donors. Raw reads were error-corrected and collapsed into unique sequences with a nearest-neighbor algorithm that merged closely related sequences to remove PCR and sequencing errors. To assign V, D and J gene segments, CDR3 sequences were aligned to IMGT reference sequences. For a sequence to be retained, a match of at least six nucleotides to both a V gene segment and a J gene segment was required. A rearrangement was called productive if the CDR3 had no stop codons and remained in frame with V and J, and every other rearrangement was called non-productive. CDR3 was defined according to IMGT convention as the region running from the second conserved V-encoded cysteine to the conserved J-encoded phenylalanine. The earlier analysis of about 640 of the donors excluded any sequence lacking an unambiguous match to a single V gene segment. In an earlier analysis of approximately 560 of the donors, a V segment was called functional when productive rearrangements were above 56.7%, and segregating when the standard deviation between donors exceeded 5%. To diagnose cytomegalovirus status from the catalog of TCR beta chain sequences, a statistical classification framework was built. In a later analysis, V and J genes were assigned by comparing TCR nucleotide sequences against IMGT/GENE-DB human TR gene sequences. Using the TCRdist pipeline, a later analysis assigned CDR3 sequences along with most-parsimonious VDJ recombination scenarios. In a later analysis, each TCR beta chain was defined by its CDR3 amino acid sequence together with its V-gene family, and reads without a unique V-gene family were excluded. To address suspected cross-contamination and a sequencing artifact, a later analysis removed under 600 highly shared, low-generation-probability nucleotide sequences. In a later analysis, a clonal expansion index was calculated for each public chain from normalized within-repertoire ranks of inferred template counts. In a later analysis, generation probabilities were computed with a VDJ recombination model fitted to out-of-frame rearrangements, and the resulting probabilities were checked against IGoR. Hypergeometric tests were used in a later analysis to score TCR-TCR, TCR-HLA and TCR-CMV co-occurrence, with a repertoire-size bias correction applied to the TCR pairs. False discovery rates were estimated in a later analysis by permuting HLA or CMV assignments 20 times. In a later analysis, co-occurring TCRs were grouped using DBSCAN, and TCRdist sequence similarity was added for clustering within HLA-allele-positive subsets. Co-occurrence clustering excluded repertoires with fewer than 30,000 or more than 120,000 public chains, plus five with anomalous nucleotide sharing. This is the immuneACCESS table as TCRdb keeps it, with only in-frame sequences that have V and J called. A part of the clones is gone; compared with another copy, unresolved V genes explain less than half, and the rest is unexplained. V, J and clone size are taken as reported in that table, and D and trimming were inferred from the DNA itself. The sample table records 110,000 to 150,000 clones; 65% to 85% of these occur just once. Clones ranked in the top ten supply more than 0.95% of the sample.

The cohort consisted of approximately 690 healthy bone marrow donors. At the time of sampling, every cohort member was nominally healthy, though immune exposures that went unrecorded were likely present. The donor tested CMV seronegative and was one of the 352 seronegative cohort members. Every donor gave a peripheral blood sample, and the peripheral blood mononuclear cells from that sample were used for TCR beta sequencing. The Qiagen DNeasy Blood Extraction Kit was used to extract genomic DNA from the blood cell samples. Sequences SQVTM (CDR1) and ANQGSEA (CDR2) are obtained from the germline V gene. The CDR3, cysteine through phenylalanine, is 15 amino acids long. Kept here is only the CDR3 DNA, which spans 45 bases and is read in frame from base 1. V and J are trimmed by 2 bases and 2 bases, and the gene matches miss 6 bases of the junction. As to this clone: This clone's antigen is unknown. Qualities for individual bases were not recorded, and no much larger clone is one base off.

This chain is built from TRBV29-1 and TRBJ1-3, and TRBD1 matches 7 of the central bases. This receptor was taken from a young man in good health and CMV-seronegative. Material for sequencing was PBMCs. The CDR3 region reads CSVETRDSPGNTIYF. The DNA sequence reads TGCAGCGTTGAAACCCGGGACAGTCCTGGAAACACCATATATTTT.